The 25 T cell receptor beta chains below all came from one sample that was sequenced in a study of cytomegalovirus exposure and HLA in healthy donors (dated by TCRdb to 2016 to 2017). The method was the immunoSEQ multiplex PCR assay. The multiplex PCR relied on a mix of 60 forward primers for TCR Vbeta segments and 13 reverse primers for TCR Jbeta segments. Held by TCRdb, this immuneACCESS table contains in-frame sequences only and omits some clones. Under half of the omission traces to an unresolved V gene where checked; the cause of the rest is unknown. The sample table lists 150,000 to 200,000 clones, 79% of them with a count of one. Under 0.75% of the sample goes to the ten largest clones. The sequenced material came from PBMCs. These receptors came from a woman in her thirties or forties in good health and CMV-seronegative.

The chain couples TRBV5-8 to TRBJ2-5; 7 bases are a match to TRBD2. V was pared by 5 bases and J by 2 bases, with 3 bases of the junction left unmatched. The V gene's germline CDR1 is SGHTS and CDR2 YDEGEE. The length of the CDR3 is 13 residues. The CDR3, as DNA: TGTGCCAGCAGGCGGGAGATTCAAGAGACCCAGTACTTC. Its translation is CASRREIQETQYF.

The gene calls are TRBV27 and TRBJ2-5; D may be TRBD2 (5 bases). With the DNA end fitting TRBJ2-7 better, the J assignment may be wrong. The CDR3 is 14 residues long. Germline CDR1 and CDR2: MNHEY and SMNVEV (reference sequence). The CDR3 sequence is CASREAERPYEQYF. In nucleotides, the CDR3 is TGTGCCAGCAGGGAGGCAGAGAGGCCTTACGAGCAGTACTTC.

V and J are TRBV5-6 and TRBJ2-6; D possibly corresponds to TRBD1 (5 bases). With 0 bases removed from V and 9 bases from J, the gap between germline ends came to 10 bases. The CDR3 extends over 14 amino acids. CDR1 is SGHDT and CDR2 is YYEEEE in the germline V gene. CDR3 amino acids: CASSLGQGGNVLTF. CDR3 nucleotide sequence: TGTGCCAGCAGCTTGGGTCAGGGTGGCAACGTCCTGACTTTC.

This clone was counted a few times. CDR3 sequence: CATSRDSSIEAFF. The CDR3 DNA reads as TGTGCCACCAGCAGAGATTCTAGTATTGAAGCTTTCTTT. The rearrangement uses TRBV15 and TRBJ1-1; D uncertain. V lost 0 bases and J 7 bases, leaving 9 bases between the germline ends. In germline, CDR1 is LNHNV, CDR2 YYDKDF (reference sequence). The CDR3 extends over 13 amino acids.

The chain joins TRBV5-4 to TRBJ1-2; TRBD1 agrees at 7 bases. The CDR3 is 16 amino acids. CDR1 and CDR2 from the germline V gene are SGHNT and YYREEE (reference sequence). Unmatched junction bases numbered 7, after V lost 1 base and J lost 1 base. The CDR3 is CASSLIRQGGNYGYTF. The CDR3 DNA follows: TGTGCCAGCAGCTTGATCCGACAGGGCGGTAACTATGGCTACACCTTC.

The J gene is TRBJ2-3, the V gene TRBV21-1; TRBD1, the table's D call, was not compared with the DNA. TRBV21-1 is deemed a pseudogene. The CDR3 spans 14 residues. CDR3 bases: TGTGCCAGCAGCAATAACAGTCCCACAGATACGCAGTATTTT. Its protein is CASSNNSPTDTQYF.

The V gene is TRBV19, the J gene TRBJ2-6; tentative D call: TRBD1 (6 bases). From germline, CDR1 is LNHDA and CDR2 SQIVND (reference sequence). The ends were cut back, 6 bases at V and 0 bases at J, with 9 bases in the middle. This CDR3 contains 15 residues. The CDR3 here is CASRTGASGANVLTF. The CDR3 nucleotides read TGTGCCAGTAGGACAGGAGCCTCTGGGGCCAACGTCCTGACTTTC.

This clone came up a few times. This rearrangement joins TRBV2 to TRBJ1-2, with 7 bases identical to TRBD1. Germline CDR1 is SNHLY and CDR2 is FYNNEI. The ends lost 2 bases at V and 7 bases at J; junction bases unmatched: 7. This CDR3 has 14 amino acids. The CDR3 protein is CASSETGVSGGYTF. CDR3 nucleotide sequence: TGTGCCAGCAGTGAAACAGGGGTATCGGGTGGCTACACCTTC.

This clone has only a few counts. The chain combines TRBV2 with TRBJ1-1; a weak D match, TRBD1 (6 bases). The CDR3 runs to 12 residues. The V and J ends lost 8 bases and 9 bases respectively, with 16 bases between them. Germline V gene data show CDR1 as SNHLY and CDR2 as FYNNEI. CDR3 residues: CASHEGERKAFF. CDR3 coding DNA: TGTGCCAGCCACGAGGGGGAGAGGAAAGCTTTCTTT.

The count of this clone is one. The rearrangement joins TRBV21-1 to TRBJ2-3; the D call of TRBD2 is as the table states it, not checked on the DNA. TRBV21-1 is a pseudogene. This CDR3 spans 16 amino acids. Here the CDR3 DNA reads TGTGCCAGCAGCACCATTAGCGGGAGGGCCACAGATACGCAGTATTTT. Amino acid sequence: CASSTISGRATDTQYF.

The CDR3 region is CASSLLLLGGPQHF. CDR3 nucleotides: TGTGCCAGCAGTTTACTTTTGCTGGGAGGGCCCCAGCATTTT. The chain is built from TRBV28 and TRBJ1-5, with D unclear. CDR1 MDHEN and CDR2 SYDVKM come from the germline V gene. CDR3 length: 14 amino acids. V was pared by 2 bases and J by 9 bases, with 14 bases between.

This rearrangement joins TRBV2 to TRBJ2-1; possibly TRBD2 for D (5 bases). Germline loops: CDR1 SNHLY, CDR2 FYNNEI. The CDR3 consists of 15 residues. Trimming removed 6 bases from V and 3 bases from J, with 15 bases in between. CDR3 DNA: TGTGCCAGCAGGGTCCTCAGCGGTAACTACAATGAGCAGTTCTTC. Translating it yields CASRVLSGNYNEQFF. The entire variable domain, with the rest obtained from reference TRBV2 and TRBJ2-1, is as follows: EPEVTQTPSHQVTQMGQEVILRCVPISNHLYFYWYRQILGQKVEFLVSFYNNEISEKSEIFDDQFSVERPDGSNFTLKIRSTKLEDSAMYFCASRVLSGNYNEQFFGPGTRLTVL.

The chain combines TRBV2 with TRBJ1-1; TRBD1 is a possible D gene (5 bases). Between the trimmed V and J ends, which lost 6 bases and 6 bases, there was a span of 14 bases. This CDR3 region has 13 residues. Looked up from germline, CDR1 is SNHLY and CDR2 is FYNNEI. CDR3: CASSPQVISEAFF. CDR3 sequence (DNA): TGTGCCAGCAGCCCACAGGTAATATCTGAAGCTTTCTTT.

The CDR3 DNA reads as TGTGCCAGTAGTAAGGCCCCACCGGGGGTATCGGGTGAAAAACTGTTTTTT. This translates into CASSKAPPGVSGEKLFF. The rearrangement links TRBV19 to TRBJ1-4, with D perhaps matching TRBD1 (5 bases). Germline V gene sequence: CDR1 LNHDA, CDR2 SQIVND (reference sequence). This CDR3 comprises 17 residues. Trimming stripped 4 bases from V and 7 bases from J, with 22 bases between.

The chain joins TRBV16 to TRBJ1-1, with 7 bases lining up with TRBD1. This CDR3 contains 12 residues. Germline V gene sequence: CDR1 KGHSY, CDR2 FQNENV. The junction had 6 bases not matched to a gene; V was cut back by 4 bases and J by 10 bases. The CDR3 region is CASSPRTGGAFF. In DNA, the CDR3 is TGTGCCAGCAGCCCCCGGACAGGCGGAGCTTTCTTT.

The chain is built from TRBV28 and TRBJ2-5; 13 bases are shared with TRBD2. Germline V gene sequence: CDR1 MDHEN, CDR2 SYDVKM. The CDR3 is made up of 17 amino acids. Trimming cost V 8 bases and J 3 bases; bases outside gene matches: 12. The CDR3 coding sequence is TGTGCCAGCGAGGGGCCGACTAGCGGGAGGACGGAAGAGACCCAGTACTTC. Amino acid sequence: CASEGPTSGRTEETQYF.

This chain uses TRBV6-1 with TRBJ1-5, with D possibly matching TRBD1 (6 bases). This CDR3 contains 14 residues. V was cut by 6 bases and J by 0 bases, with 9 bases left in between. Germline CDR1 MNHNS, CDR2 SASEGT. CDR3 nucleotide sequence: TGTGCCAGCAGCCGGACAGTTAGCAATCAGCCCCAGCATTTT. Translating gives CASSRTVSNQPQHF.

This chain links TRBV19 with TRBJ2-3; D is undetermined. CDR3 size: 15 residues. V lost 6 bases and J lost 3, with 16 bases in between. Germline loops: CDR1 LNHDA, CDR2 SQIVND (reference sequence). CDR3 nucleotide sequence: TGTGCCAGTAGCGTGCCCGGGTCGGATACAGATACGCAGTATTTT. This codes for CASSVPGSDTDTQYF.

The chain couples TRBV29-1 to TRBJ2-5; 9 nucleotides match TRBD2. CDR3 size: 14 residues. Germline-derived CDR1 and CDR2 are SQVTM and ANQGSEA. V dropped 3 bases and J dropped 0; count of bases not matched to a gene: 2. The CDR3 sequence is CSVDTSGYQETQYF. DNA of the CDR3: TGCAGCGTTGATACTAGCGGGTACCAAGAGACCCAGTACTTC.

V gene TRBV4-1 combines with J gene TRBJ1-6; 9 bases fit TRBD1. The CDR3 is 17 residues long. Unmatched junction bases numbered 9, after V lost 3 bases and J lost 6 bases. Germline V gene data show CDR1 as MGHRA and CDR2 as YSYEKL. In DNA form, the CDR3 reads TGCGCCAGCAGCCACCTTCCGGGACAGGGACCTAATTCACCCCTCCACTTT. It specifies CASSHLPGQGPNSPLHF.

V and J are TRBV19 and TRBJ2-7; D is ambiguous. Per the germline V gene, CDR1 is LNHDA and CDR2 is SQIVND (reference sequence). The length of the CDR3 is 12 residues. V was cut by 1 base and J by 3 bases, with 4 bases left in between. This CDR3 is CASSIGGYEQYF. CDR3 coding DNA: TGTGCCAGTAGTATAGGCGGCTACGAGCAGTACTTC.

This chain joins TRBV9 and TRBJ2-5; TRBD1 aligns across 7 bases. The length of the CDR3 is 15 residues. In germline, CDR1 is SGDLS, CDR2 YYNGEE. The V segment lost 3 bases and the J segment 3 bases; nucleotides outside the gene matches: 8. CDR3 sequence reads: CASSGAGTVEETQYF. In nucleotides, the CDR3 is TGTGCCAGCAGCGGCGCCGGGACAGTTGAAGAGACCCAGTACTTC.

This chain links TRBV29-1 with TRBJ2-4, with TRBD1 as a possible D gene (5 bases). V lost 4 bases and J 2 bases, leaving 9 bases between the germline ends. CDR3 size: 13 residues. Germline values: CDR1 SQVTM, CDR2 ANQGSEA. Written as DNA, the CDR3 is TGCAGCGTTGTCCAGGGCTCCAAAAACATTCAGTACTTC. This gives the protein CSVVQGSKNIQYF.

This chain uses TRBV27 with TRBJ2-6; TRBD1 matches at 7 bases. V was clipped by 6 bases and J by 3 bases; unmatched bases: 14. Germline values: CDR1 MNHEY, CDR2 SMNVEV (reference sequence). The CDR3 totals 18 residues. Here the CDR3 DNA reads TGTGCCAGCAGACGGGACAGAAACACTGGGATTGGGGCCAACGTCCTGACTTTC. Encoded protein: CASRRDRNTGIGANVLTF.

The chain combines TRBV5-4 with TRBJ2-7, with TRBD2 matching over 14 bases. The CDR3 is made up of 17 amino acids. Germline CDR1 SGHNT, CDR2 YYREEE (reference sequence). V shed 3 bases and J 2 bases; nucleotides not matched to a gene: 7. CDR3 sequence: CASSSTKTSGRAYEQYF. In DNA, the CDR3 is TGTGCCAGCAGCTCGACGAAGACTAGCGGGAGGGCCTACGAGCAGTACTTC. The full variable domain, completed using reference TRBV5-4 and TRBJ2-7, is ETGVTQSPTHLIKTRGQQVTLRCSSQSGHNTVSWYQQALGQGPQFIFQYYREEENGRGNFPPRFSGLQFPNYSSELNVNALELDDSALYLCASSSTKTSGRAYEQYFGPGTRLTVT.